The following is a T cell receptor (beta chain) sequence with its context. Its antigen is undetermined. This entry comes from a study of T cell responses to AZD1222 COVID-19 vaccine. The study's findings and limits: White British ancestry dominated among donors, who included more females, and clonal diversity was possibly underestimated.

The CDR3 loop spans 14 amino acids. V was clipped by 2 bases and J by 1 base, with 9 bases between them. Germline loops: CDR1 SGHRS, CDR2 YFSETQ. Assay: immunoSEQ multiplex PCR; the TCRdb copy retains only in-frame clones and omits some. There are 90,000 to 100,000 clones in the sample; 85% to 90% occur only once, and roughly 4% lies in the top ten. V is TRBV5-1 and J is TRBJ1-1; D is uncertain. The source is an adult in good health. Here the sequenced sample was peripheral blood, taken on day 0 of AZD1222 vaccination. CDR3 in DNA: TGCGCCAGCAGCTTCCTCGGGCAGAACACTGAAGCTTTCTTT. This sequence encodes CASSFLGQNTEAFF.